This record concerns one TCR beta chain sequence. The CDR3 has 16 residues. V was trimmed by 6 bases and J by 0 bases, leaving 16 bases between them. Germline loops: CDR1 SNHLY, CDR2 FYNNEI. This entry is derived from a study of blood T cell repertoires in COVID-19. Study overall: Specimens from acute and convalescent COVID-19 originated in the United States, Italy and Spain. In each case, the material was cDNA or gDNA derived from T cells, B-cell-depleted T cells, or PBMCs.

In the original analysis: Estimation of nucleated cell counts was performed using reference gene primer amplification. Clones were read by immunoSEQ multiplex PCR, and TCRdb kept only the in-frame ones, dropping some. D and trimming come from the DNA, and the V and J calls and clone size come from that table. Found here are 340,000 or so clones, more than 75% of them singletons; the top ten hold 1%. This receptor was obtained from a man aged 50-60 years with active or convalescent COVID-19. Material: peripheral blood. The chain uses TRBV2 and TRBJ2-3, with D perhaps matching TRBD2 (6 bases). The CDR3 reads CASRVLAGVSTDTQYF. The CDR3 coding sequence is TGTGCCAGCAGGGTACTAGCCGGGGTTAGCACAGATACGCAGTATTTT.